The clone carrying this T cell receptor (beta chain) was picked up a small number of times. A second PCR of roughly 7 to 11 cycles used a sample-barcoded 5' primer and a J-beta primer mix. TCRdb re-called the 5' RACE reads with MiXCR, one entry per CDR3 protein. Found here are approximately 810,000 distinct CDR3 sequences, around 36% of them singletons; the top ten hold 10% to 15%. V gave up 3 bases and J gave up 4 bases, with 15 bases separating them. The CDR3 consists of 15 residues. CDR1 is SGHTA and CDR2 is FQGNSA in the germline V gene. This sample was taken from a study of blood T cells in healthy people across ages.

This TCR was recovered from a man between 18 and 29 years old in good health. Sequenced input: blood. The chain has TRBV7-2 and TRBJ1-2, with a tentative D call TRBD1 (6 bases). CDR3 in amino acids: CASSFGTTHAYGYTF. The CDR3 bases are TGTGCCAGCAGCTTCGGGACAACGCATGCCTATGGCTACACCTTC.